These 2 T cell receptor beta chains came from one sample sequenced in a study of shared clonotypes between healthy human individuals. Only CD45RO-negative cells positively selected for CCR7 counted as naive CD8 cells, so terminally differentiated effector memory CD45RA+ cells were excluded. Assay used: immunoSEQ multiplex PCR; TCRdb lists only in-frame clones, some missing. Of approximately 720,000 clones listed, about 92% were seen once; the top ten hold roughly 22%. Sequencing was performed on naive CD8+ T cells sorted from blood. The origin of the receptors is a man under 40 in good health.

The chain carries TRBV7-6 and TRBJ2-7; D is uncertain. The V end was cut by 2 bases, the J end by 3 bases, with 8 bases between. Germline CDR1 SGHVS, CDR2 FNYEAQ. CDR3 size: 13 residues. CDR3 residues: CASSLSDNYEQYF. The CDR3 DNA sequence: TGTGCCAGCAGCTTATCGGATAACTACGAGCAGTACTTC.

This chain joins TRBV5-6 and TRBJ2-2, with 7 bases lining up with TRBD2. With V trimmed by 1 base and J by 3 bases, 9 bases remained unmatched. Germline CDR1 reads SGHDT; CDR2 reads YYEEEE. The CDR3 spans 17 residues. The CDR3 sequence is CASSLLPAGPYTGELFF. CDR3 DNA sequence: TGTGCCAGCAGCTTGCTCCCAGCGGGGCCATACACCGGGGAGCTGTTTTTT.